Shown below are 16 T cell receptor beta chains from a single sample sequenced in a study of T-cell reconstitution after alpha-beta-depleted transplantation in children. This sample's TCRbeta library carried unique molecular identifier barcodes. TCRdb ran MiXCR on the PCR reads and lists one entry per CDR3 protein. This sample has over 150,000 distinct CDR3 sequences, with approximately 7% found just once. Sequencing was performed on PBMCs, taken before TCRalphabeta/CD19-depleted stem cell transplant. The receptors originated from a boy under 10 years old with acute lymphoblastic leukemia, due to receive a stem cell transplant.

The chain couples TRBV15 to TRBJ2-7; weak D call: TRBD2 (7 bases). The V and J ends lost 3 bases and 2 bases respectively, with 20 bases between them. Germline lookup yields CDR1 LNHNV and CDR2 YYDKDF (reference sequence). The CDR3 is 17 residues long. The CDR3 loop is CATSRGKWGGDTYEQYF. As DNA, the CDR3 is TGTGCCACCAGCAGGGGTAAATGGGGAGGGGACACCTACGAGCAGTACTTC.

The chain couples TRBV20-1 to TRBJ2-5; 8 bases fit TRBD1. CDR3 length: 13 residues. Germline V CDR1 and CDR2: DFQATT, SNEGSKA (reference sequence). Trimming removed 6 bases from V and 5 bases from J; junction bases left unmatched: 8. The CDR3 protein is CSAGQGIRETQYF. The CDR3 bases are TGCAGTGCCGGACAGGGCATCCGGGAGACCCAGTACTTC.

This clonotype was seen ten or more times. Here the CDR3 reads CSARESAGRNEKLFF. CDR3 bases: TGCAGTGCTAGAGAGTCCGCCGGACGGAATGAAAAACTGTTTTTT. The V gene is TRBV20-1, the J gene TRBJ1-4; D not resolved. There are 15 residues in the CDR3. Germline loops: CDR1 DFQATT, CDR2 SNEGSKA (reference sequence). Trimming took off 0 bases at V and 5 bases at J, with 13 bases between the two ends.

The chain employs TRBV21-1 and TRBJ2-3; TRBD2 reflects the table's D call only, with no check against the DNA. TRBV21-1 is a documented pseudogene. The CDR3 consists of 14 residues. The CDR3 sequence: CAISTGLAPDTQYF. Here the CDR3 DNA reads TGTGCCATCAGCACCGGACTCGCCCCAGATACGCAGTATTTT.

The chain joins TRBV12-3 or TRBV12-4 to TRBJ1-2, with 8 nucleotides matching TRBD1. V was clipped by 2 bases and J by 2 bases; unmatched bases: 7. The CDR3 length is 16 residues. The CDR3 is CASSLLGQVGNYGYTF. The CDR3 DNA sequence: TGTGCCAGCAGTTTATTGGGACAGGTCGGGAACTATGGCTACACCTTC.

V is TRBV7-2 and J is TRBJ1-3; D ambiguous. Trimming removed 0 bases at V and 2 bases at J, with 5 bases between. Germline CDR1 reads SGHTA; CDR2 reads FQGNSA. The CDR3 sequence is 14 residues long. CDR3 residues: CASSLAMAGNTIYF. Written as DNA, the CDR3 is TGTGCCAGCAGCTTAGCAATGGCTGGAAACACCATATATTTT.

This clonotype was seen ten or more times. V usage is TRBV7-8 and J usage is TRBJ2-3; maybe TRBD2 (6 bases). Germline CDR1 reads SGHVS; CDR2 reads FQNEAQ. The CDR3 is 21 residues long. V was shortened by 3 bases and J by 0 bases, with 28 bases between the two germline ends. CDR3 nucleotides: TGTGCCAGCAGCTTTTTTAGGTTCGGGACTGGGGCACCTTCTAGCACAGATACGCAGTATTTT. Amino acid sequence: CASSFFRFGTGAPSSTDTQYF.

The chain has TRBV6-2 or TRBV6-3 and TRBJ2-4, with D uncertain. CDR1 is MNHEY, CDR2 SVGEGT, per germline. V lost 7 bases and J 3 bases, leaving 16 bases between the germline ends. This CDR3 is 15 amino acids long. CDR3 DNA: TGTGCCAGCACGTCCGGGTCGGGCGGCAAAAACATTCAGTACTTC. Encoded protein: CASTSGSGGKNIQYF.

This clonotype was seen ten or more times. This chain links TRBV27 with TRBJ2-1; perhaps D is TRBD1 or TRBD2 (7 bases each). V dropped 4 bases and J dropped 7 bases, with 17 bases sitting between them. Germline CDR1 is MNHEY and CDR2 is SMNVEV (reference sequence). The length of the CDR3 is 15 residues. CDR3 region: CASSWTGGGGNEQFF. In nucleotides, the CDR3 is TGTGCCAGCAGTTGGACAGGTGGGGGAGGGAATGAGCAGTTCTTC.

This clonotype has ten or more counts. The chain couples TRBV20-1 to TRBJ1-6, with D possibly TRBD1 on 5 matching bases. Germline CDR1 is DFQATT and CDR2 is SNEGSKA (reference sequence). The CDR3 is made up of 11 amino acids. Here the CDR3 reads CSPKTGVPLHF. Here the CDR3 DNA reads TGCAGCCCCAAGACGGGGGTCCCCCTCCACTTT.

This clonotype was found many times. The V call is TRBV9, the J call TRBJ2-1; D is uncertain. The germline CDR1 and CDR2 sequences are SGDLS and YYNGEE. Trimming took off 0 bases at V and 10 bases at J, with 11 bases between the two ends. The CDR3 sequence is 13 residues long. The CDR3 is CASSVDSVWEQFF. As DNA, the CDR3 is TGTGCCAGCAGCGTAGATTCGGTATGGGAGCAGTTCTTC.

This clonotype was picked up many times. The rearrangement uses TRBV29-1 and TRBJ1-2; D call uncertain. CDR1 is SQVTM and CDR2 is ANQGSEA in the germline V gene. The CDR3 totals 11 residues. Trimming took off 5 bases at V and 2 bases at J, with 6 bases between the two ends. The CDR3, as DNA: TGCAGCGTTTTCGACAACTATGGCTACACCTTC. It encodes CSVFDNYGYTF.

This clonotype was detected only a few times. The chain joins TRBV6-1 to TRBJ2-7; 10 bases line up with TRBD2. Germline V gives CDR1 MNHNS, CDR2 SASEGT. This CDR3 has 16 amino acids. V was pared by 8 bases and J by 1 base, with 11 bases of the junction left unmatched. CDR3 sequence reads: CASGRILAGASYEQYF. CDR3 nucleotides: TGTGCCAGCGGCCGAATTCTAGCGGGAGCTTCCTACGAGCAGTACTTC.

This clonotype was recorded a few times. The chain has TRBV5-1 and TRBJ1-3, with a tentative D call TRBD1 (5 bases). The CDR3 runs 16 residues. Per the germline V gene, CDR1 is SGHRS and CDR2 is YFSETQ. Trimming stripped 0 bases from V and 8 bases from J, with 18 bases between. The CDR3 DNA sequence: TGCGCCAGCAGCTTGGACCCGGTCGGGGACTACGACACCATATATTTT. Translated, it gives CASSLDPVGDYDTIYF.

This clonotype has a count of ten or more. V gene TRBV20-1 combines with J gene TRBJ1-5; TRBD1 matches 9 bases. The CDR3 length is 13 residues. After removal of 6 bases from V and 6 bases from J, the junction contained 6 bases not matched to a gene. Germline V lookup: CDR1 DFQATT, CDR2 SNEGSKA (reference sequence). The CDR3 DNA reads as TGCAGTGCCCGGGACAGGGTGAGTCAGCCCCAGCATTTT. It is translated as CSARDRVSQPQHF.

Comment on this clonotype: This may come from a read error, since a much larger clone is one base off. The V gene is TRBV28, the J gene TRBJ2-1; the match to TRBD2 covers 9 bases. There are 15 residues in the CDR3. Per germline, CDR1 MDHEN and CDR2 SYDVKM. In DNA, the CDR3 is TGTGCCGGCAGTCGACATAGCGGGAGCGGAAATGAGCAGTTCTTC. Translating it yields CAGSRHSGSGNEQFF.